A selection of T cell receptor beta chains follows, all from one sample in a study of T cells in Graves' hyperthyroidism and ophthalmopathy. TCRdb re-called the multiplex PCR reads through MiXCR, storing one row per CDR3 protein. Here the sample spans 300,000 to 450,000 distinct CDR3 sequences, less than 20% being singletons. The sequenced material came from blood. These receptors all come from a man in his late teens or twenties with Graves' ophthalmopathy. The CDR3 runs from the conserved cysteine through the conserved F or W. Each record gives: V gene, D gene, J gene, clone size, CDR3 protein, CDR3 DNA. A D gene is named only where the DNA matches it firmly. The size of a clone is reported for some rows only, either as once, few or many, or as a class for expanded clones.

>TRBV7-9|.|TRBJ1-1|many
CASSLFPPAMNTEAFF
TGTGCCAGCAGCTTATTTCCACCCGCCATGAACACTGAAGCTTTCTTT
>TRBV3-1|.|TRBJ1-6|many
CASSRGKGSYNSPLHF
TGTGCCAGCAGCCGTGGTAAGGGCTCCTATAATTCACCCCTCCACTTT
>TRBV12-3/TRBV12-4|TRBD2|TRBJ2-5|many
CASSFSSGVETQYF
TGTGCCAGCAGTTTTTCTAGCGGGGTGGAGACCCAGTACTTC
>TRBV11-2|.|TRBJ1-4|.
CATAQGSGEKLFF
TGTGCCACCGCACAGGGTTCGGGTGAAAAACTGTTTTTT
>TRBV9|.|TRBJ2-2|.
CASSPPGTIGGELFF
TGTGCCAGCAGCCCCCCCGGGACAATTGGCGGGGAGCTGTTTTTT
>TRBV2|TRBD2|TRBJ2-1|.
CASRETSGGRGEQFF
TGTGCCAGCAGGGAGACTAGCGGGGGGCGGGGTGAGCAGTTCTTC
>TRBV15|.|TRBJ1-5|few
CATSRDVTAAGPQHF
TGTGCCACCAGCAGAGATGTTACCGCAGCGGGGCCCCAGCATTTT
>TRBV12-3/TRBV12-4|.|TRBJ2-7|many
CASSPQDINYDSQYF
TGTGCCAGCAGCCCTCAAGACATAAATTACGATTCGCAGTACTTC
>TRBV27|TRBD1|TRBJ1-2|many
CASSYGQGAYGYTF
TGTGCCAGCAGTTATGGACAGGGGGCCTATGGCTACACCTTC
>TRBV24-1|.|TRBJ2-1|.
CATSDSYNEQFF
TGTGCCACAAGCGACAGTTACAATGAGCAGTTCTTC
>TRBV6-6|.|TRBJ1-1|many
CASSYSANEAFF
TGTGCCAGCAGTTACTCGGCGAATGAAGCTTTCTTT
>TRBV27|TRBD2|TRBJ2-2|.
CASTEREGIGPGELFF
TGTGCCAGCACCGAAAGGGAGGGTATAGGACCCGGGGAGCTGTTTTTT
>TRBV7-2|.|TRBJ2-3|many
CASSLLAASTDTQYF
TGTGCCAGCAGCCTACTAGCCGCTAGCACAGATACGCAGTATTTT
>TRBV2|.|TRBJ1-1|many
CASTAEGGNTEAFF
TGTGCCAGCACTGCGGAGGGGGGGAACACTGAAGCTTTCTTT
>TRBV13|TRBD1|TRBJ2-3|many
CASSLGQGAASTDTQYF
TGTGCCAGCAGCTTGGGACAGGGGGCGGCTAGCACAGATACGCAGTATTTT
>TRBV7-3|TRBD1|TRBJ2-4|many
CASSLTPGQGDIQYF
TGTGCCAGCAGCTTAACTCCGGGACAGGGGGACATTCAGTACTTC
>TRBV12-3/TRBV12-4|.|TRBJ2-7|few
CASSLLGRVQYF
TGTGCCAGCAGTTTGTTGGGCAGAGTGCAGTACTTC
>TRBV6-1|.|TRBJ2-1|few
CASKGRRGFPFSHGEQFF
TGTGCCAGCAAAGGGAGACGAGGCTTCCCGTTTTCACATGGAGAGCAGTTCTTC
>TRBV6-1|.|TRBJ1-2|.
CASRMGRNYGYTF
TGTGCCAGCAGAATGGGACGCAACTATGGCTACACCTTC
>TRBV7-3|.|TRBJ2-1|many
CASSRQAINEQFF
TGTGCCAGCAGCCGACAGGCGATCAATGAGCAGTTCTTC
>TRBV10-3|TRBD1|TRBJ1-2|.
CAISAGQDSNYGYTF
TGTGCCATCAGTGCAGGACAGGACTCTAACTATGGCTACACCTTC
>TRBV14|TRBD1|TRBJ1-4|.
CASSHLSRGREGANEKLFF
TGTGCCAGCAGCCACCTCTCGAGGGGGCGCGAGGGGGCTAATGAAAAACTGTTTTTT
>TRBV28|TRBD1|TRBJ2-7|few
CASSPQNRGPYEQYF
TGTGCCAGCAGTCCCCAGAACAGGGGACCCTACGAGCAGTACTTC
>TRBV20-1|.|TRBJ2-3|.
CSAADSADTQYF
TGCAGTGCCGCGGACAGCGCAGATACGCAGTATTTT
>TRBV29-1|TRBD1|TRBJ2-7|.
CSVPTGSEQYF
TGCAGCGTCCCGACAGGGTCCGAGCAGTACTTC
>TRBV7-9|.|TRBJ2-7|.
CASSQEFPYEQYF
TGTGCCAGCAGCCAAGAGTTCCCCTACGAGCAGTACTTC
>TRBV7-9|.|TRBJ2-2|.
CASSRGAGGELFF
TGTGCCAGCAGCAGGGGGGCAGGCGGGGAGCTGTTTTTT
>TRBV19|.|TRBJ1-1|.
CASSPRPGHLNTEAFF
TGTGCCAGTAGTCCCCGCCCGGGACATTTGAACACTGAAGCTTTCTTT
>TRBV20-1|.|TRBJ1-2|many
CSARETDYGYTF
TGCAGTGCTAGAGAGACAGATTATGGCTACACCTTC
>TRBV20-1|.|TRBJ1-1|many
CSAKGAGLNTEAFF
TGCAGTGCCAAGGGAGCAGGGCTGAACACTGAAGCTTTCTTT
>TRBV11-2|.|TRBJ2-1|many
CASSLEPPNEQFF
TGTGCCAGCAGCTTAGAACCCCCCAATGAGCAGTTCTTC
>TRBV12-3/TRBV12-4|TRBD1|TRBJ1-6|many
CASSSTGSNSPLHF
TGTGCCAGCAGTTCGACAGGGTCCAATTCACCCCTCCACTTT
>TRBV6-6|.|TRBJ1-1|many
CASSYSRFEAFF
TGTGCCAGCAGTTACTCGAGGTTTGAAGCTTTCTTT
>TRBV20-1|.|TRBJ2-3|.
CSARDEGGNTDTQYF
TGCAGTGCTAGAGATGAGGGGGGGAACACAGATACGCAGTATTTT
>TRBV7-3|.|TRBJ2-2|many
CASSPQVGGMGTGELFF
TGTGCCAGCAGCCCCCAGGTGGGGGGTATGGGCACCGGGGAGCTGTTTTTT
>TRBV2|.|TRBJ2-1|many
CASSEEDSFSNEQFF
TGTGCCAGCAGTGAGGAGGACAGTTTCTCCAATGAGCAGTTCTTC
>TRBV12-3/TRBV12-4|.|TRBJ1-2|many
CASSLEGSDGYTF
TGTGCCAGCAGTTTAGAGGGTTCCGATGGCTACACCTTC
>TRBV6-1|.|TRBJ1-1|many
CASSQGFMNTEAFF
TGTGCCAGCAGTCAGGGGTTTATGAACACTGAAGCTTTCTTT
>TRBV6-5|.|TRBJ2-5|.
CASSYPRSGEAQETQYF
TGTGCCAGCAGTTACCCGCGCTCGGGGGAGGCCCAAGAGACCCAGTACTTC
>TRBV18|.|TRBJ1-2|few
CASSPPGGAANYGYTF
TGTGCCAGCTCACCGCCGGGGGGGGCCGCTAACTATGGCTACACCTTC
>TRBV9|.|TRBJ1-5|many
CASSGGQGHQPQHF
TGTGCCAGCAGCGGGGGTCAGGGCCATCAGCCCCAGCATTTT
>TRBV12-3/TRBV12-4|.|TRBJ1-2|many
CASSLTGPNGYTF
TGTGCCAGCAGTCTGACAGGTCCTAATGGCTACACCTTC
>TRBV28|.|TRBJ2-6|.
CASRRTGANVLTF
TGTGCCAGCAGACGGACTGGGGCCAACGTCCTGACTTTC
>TRBV12-3/TRBV12-4|TRBD1|TRBJ1-2|many
CASSPRTGILYGYTF
TGTGCCAGCAGTCCCCGGACAGGAATACTCTATGGCTACACCTTC
>TRBV11-2|TRBD2|TRBJ2-1|many
CASSLASGGNEQFF
TGTGCCAGCAGCTTAGCTAGCGGGGGCAATGAGCAGTTCTTC
>TRBV27|.|TRBJ2-7|many
CASSLTILSYEQYF
TGTGCCAGCAGTTTGACAATCCTCTCCTACGAGCAGTACTTC
>TRBV3-1|.|TRBJ2-7|many
CASSQDRAPTYEQYF
TGTGCCAGCAGCCAAGATAGGGCGCCGACCTACGAGCAGTACTTC
>TRBV12-3/TRBV12-4|TRBD1|TRBJ2-5|.
CASTLGTGGTQYF
TGTGCCAGCACCCTCGGGACAGGGGGGACCCAGTACTTC